Below are 5 T cell receptor beta chains sequenced from a single sample in a study of blood T cells in healthy people across ages. Combining a sample-barcoded 5' primer with a J-beta primer mix, a second PCR ran for about 6 to 11 cycles. Using its own MiXCR run on the 5' RACE reads, TCRdb lists one record per CDR3 protein. The sample comprises approximately 1.5 million distinct CDR3 sequences, about 42% of which are singletons, and approximately 4.1% rests with the top ten. The sample taken for sequencing was blood. All receptors derive from a woman aged 18-29 years in good health.

This rearrangement joins TRBV16 to TRBJ1-2, with D hard to call. Germline V gene lookup returns CDR1 KGHSY and CDR2 FQNENV. CDR3 length: 13 residues. The V end lost 1 base, the J end lost 5 bases, and 8 bases lay between the germline ends. The CDR3 loop is CASSQLLGYGYTF. The CDR3 DNA sequence: TGTGCCAGCAGCCAATTGTTAGGTTATGGCTACACCTTC.

The chain recombines TRBV27 with TRBJ1-5, with 9 bases lining up with TRBD1. J lost 0 bases, V lost 6 bases, and 12 bases had no gene match. CDR3 size: 18 residues. Germline V gives CDR1 MNHEY, CDR2 SMNVEV (reference sequence). The CDR3 DNA reads TGTGCCAGCAGGGACAGGGGACTCGGATTACTTAGCAATCAGCCCCAGCATTTT. Translating it yields CASRDRGLGLLSNQPQHF.

In nucleotides, the CDR3 is TGTGCCAGCAGTGCGTTTCGGGATTCACCCCTCCACTTT. The encoded protein is CASSAFRDSPLHF. The rearrangement joins TRBV25-1 to TRBJ1-6; D is ambiguous. In germline, CDR1 is MGHDK, CDR2 SYGVNS. V lost 4 bases and J lost 8, with 9 bases in between. The CDR3 runs 13 residues.

This clonotype was seen only once. The rearrangement joins TRBV5-1 to TRBJ2-4, with 7 bases aligning to TRBD2. Germline values: CDR1 SGHRS, CDR2 YFSETQ. The junction had 7 bases not matched to a gene; V was cut back by 1 base and J by 0 bases. CDR3 length equals 17 residues. This CDR3 reads CASSLTSGIRAKNIQYF. The CDR3 bases are TGCGCCAGCAGCTTGACGAGCGGGATTCGAGCCAAAAACATTCAGTACTTC.

J is TRBJ2-3 and V is TRBV20-1; 9 bases are shared with TRBD2. The junction had 10 bases not matched to a gene; V was cut back by 5 bases and J by 1 base. Germline CDR1 and CDR2: DFQATT and SNEGSKA (reference sequence). The CDR3 consists of 16 residues. The CDR3 sequence: CSAALKAGGGTDTQYF. The CDR3 DNA sequence: TGCAGTGCTGCTCTTAAAGCGGGAGGTGGCACAGATACGCAGTATTTT.